This TCR beta chain was retrieved from a study of OX40 agonist ivuxolimab in advanced cancers. Study at large: Ivuxolimab, an antibody acting as an agonist of OX40 (CD134), was used to treat patients. General study points: At doses 0.1 to 3.0 mg/kg, CD4+ and CD8+ clones expanded.

Turning to this clone: Its specificity is not known.

Germline assignment: CDR1 SGHRS and CDR2 YFSETQ. The CDR3 contains 13 residues. The V and J ends lost 2 bases and 4 bases respectively, with 7 bases between them. The method was immunoSEQ multiplex PCR; TCRdb's version includes in-frame clones alone and lacks a portion of them. The data hold around 82,000 clones, with 88% observed a single time. The receptor comes from an adult with an advanced solid tumor such as melanoma, head and neck, liver or kidney cancer. The chain has TRBV5-1 and TRBJ1-5; tentatively, D is TRBD1 (5 bases). This specimen was CD4+ or CD8+ T cells sorted from blood, taken in a trial of the OX40 agonist ivuxolimab. The CDR3: CASSLGTNQPQHF. CDR3 in DNA: TGCGCCAGCAGCTTAGGGACGAATCAGCCCCAGCATTTT.